The clone carrying this TCR beta chain was picked up many times. The target antigen is unknown. This record belongs to a study of early T cells in non-severe SARS-CoV-2 infection. Across the whole study: Chains stayed unpaired after sequencing of bulk RNA from unsorted whole blood.

This CDR3 is built from 13 residues. V shed 5 bases and J shed 7 bases, with 14 bases lying between them. The TCR library protocol attached unique molecular identifiers to the individual cDNA molecules. One entry per CDR3 protein, called by TCRdb with MiXCR from the 5' RACE reads. The sample consists of 63,000 or so distinct CDR3 sequences, over 10% of them appearing once. The study, taken as a whole, reports: Matching with VDJdb favored anti-spike CD8 responses (missing private and CD4 specificities).

Sequenced here: whole blood, sampled at baseline. J is TRBJ1-2 and V is TRBV12-3 or TRBV12-4; D uncertain. This TCR came from an adult who was a healthcare worker with PCR-confirmed SARS-CoV-2 infection or an uninfected control (not recorded which). CDR3 amino acids: CASSTGPSFGYTF. CDR3 DNA: TGTGCCAGCAGTACTGGACCCTCCTTTGGCTACACCTTC.